Included here is one TCR beta chain sequence, with context. The TCR beta repertoire was assessed by survey-level immunoSEQ sequencing. Here immunoSEQ multiplex PCR was the method, and the copy in TCRdb shows in-frame clones only, minus some. Among approximately 70,000 clones listed, approximately 92% were seen once. The CDR3 has 16 amino acids. The ends were cut back, 0 bases at V and 0 bases at J, with 10 bases in the middle. Germline V gene data show CDR1 as SGHDT and CDR2 as YYEEEE. This TCR was sampled from a middle-aged man with rheumatoid arthritis. V usage is TRBV5-6 and J usage is TRBJ2-1; D may match TRBD1 or TRBD2 (5 bases each). The sample comprised PBMCs. For the CDR3, the DNA is TGTGCCAGCAGCTTGGGGGGACGTGGCTCCTACAATGAGCAGTTCTTC. Protein: CASSLGGRGSYNEQFF.